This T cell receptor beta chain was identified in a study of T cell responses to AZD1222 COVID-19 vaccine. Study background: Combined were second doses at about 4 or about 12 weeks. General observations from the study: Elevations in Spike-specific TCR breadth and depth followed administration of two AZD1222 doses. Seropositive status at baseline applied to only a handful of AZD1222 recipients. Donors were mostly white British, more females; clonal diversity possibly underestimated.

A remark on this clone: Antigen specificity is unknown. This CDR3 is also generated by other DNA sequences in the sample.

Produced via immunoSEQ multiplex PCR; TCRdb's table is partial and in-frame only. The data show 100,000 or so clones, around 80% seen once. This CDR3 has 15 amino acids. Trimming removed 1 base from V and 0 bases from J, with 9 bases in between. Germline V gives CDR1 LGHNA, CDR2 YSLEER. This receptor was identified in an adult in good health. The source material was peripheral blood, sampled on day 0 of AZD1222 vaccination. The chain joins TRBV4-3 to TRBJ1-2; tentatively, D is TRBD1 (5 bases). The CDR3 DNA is TGCGCCAGCAGCCAAGCAGGGTTAGCTAACTATGGCTACACCTTC. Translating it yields CASSQAGLANYGYTF.